The source of this TCR beta chain is a study of PD-1 blockade in classical Hodgkin lymphoma. Time point defined: cycle 4 day 1 (C4D1), after six to seven weeks of nivolumab. Patients all relapsed after autologous stem cell transplantation, and there was variation in brentuximab vedotin exposure. This clone appeared a few times. Clones were read by immunoSEQ multiplex PCR, and TCRdb kept only the in-frame ones, dropping some. The sample consists of roughly 64,000 clones, 75% to 95% of them appearing once. The sequence was collected from a human donor with classical Hodgkin lymphoma. Sequences were derived from peripheral blood mononuclear cells (PBMCs), sampled before the fourth cycle of nivolumab.

Here the CDR3 DNA reads TGTGCCAGCAGCTTCTGGACACCGAACACTGAAGCTTTCTTT. It translates to CASSFWTPNTEAFF. V and J are TRBV7-6 and TRBJ1-1, with TRBD1 as a possible D gene (5 bases). The CDR3 covers 14 residues. Germline V gives CDR1 SGHVS, CDR2 FNYEAQ. Trimming took 3 bases from V and 1 from J, leaving 9 bases between them.